Below, 25 T cell receptor beta chains from the same sample are listed, as sequenced in a study of Ad26.COV2.S vaccination and SARS-CoV-2 variants. The treatment here: some 20 received Ad26.COV2.S at low or high dose, single or two shots; 5 received placebo; per-sample allocation not given. The investigators took samples on day 63 after the first vaccine or placebo injection. Using immunoSEQ multiplex PCR, the repertoire was profiled, and TCRdb retains in-frame clones only, with some absent. The sample holds over 300,000 clones, 83% seen once. This sample comprised peripheral blood, obtained in a trial of Ad26.COV2.S vaccine versus placebo. These receptors were taken from a person between 18 and 59 years old who received the Ad26.COV2.S COVID-19 vaccine or a placebo.

The chain uses TRBV5-4 and TRBJ2-5; 8 bases are shared with TRBD2. The length of the CDR3 is 16 residues. Trimming at V came to 4 bases and at J to 5 bases, leaving 13 bases not matched to a gene. Germline V gene lookup returns CDR1 SGHNT and CDR2 YYREEE (reference sequence). The CDR3 nucleotides are TGTGCCAGCAGCCTGGCCCTTGGCGGGAGGTGGGAGACCCAGTACTTC. Residues: CASSLALGGRWETQYF.

This clone showed up just a few times. This rearrangement joins TRBV2 to TRBJ1-1; 9 bases are a match to TRBD1. The CDR3 is 14 residues long. With V trimmed by 6 bases and J by 4 bases, 6 bases remained unmatched. Per the germline V gene, CDR1 is SNHLY and CDR2 is FYNNEI. The CDR3 sequence: CASRGQGGGTEAFF. CDR3 DNA sequence: TGTGCCAGCAGGGGACAGGGAGGGGGCACTGAAGCTTTCTTT.

Many counts were recorded for this clone. V gene TRBV6-6 combines with J gene TRBJ1-3; TRBD1 aligns across 11 bases. CDR3 length: 16 residues. J lost 4 bases, V lost 8 bases, and 10 bases had no gene match. The germline V gene encodes CDR1 MNHNY and CDR2 SVGAGI (reference sequence). The CDR3 DNA is TGTGCCAGCCCGGGACAGGGGGGGTTAGCCGGAAACACCATATATTTT. Amino acid sequence: CASPGQGGLAGNTIYF.

J is TRBJ1-1 and V is TRBV19, with TRBD1 matching over 10 bases. The V gene's germline CDR1 is LNHDA and CDR2 SQIVND (reference sequence). With 6 bases clipped from V and 10 bases from J, the junction kept 8 bases outside the gene matches. The CDR3 spans 13 residues. The CDR3 DNA reads as TGTGCCAGTAGCCGCCGGGACAGGGGACCAGCTTTCTTT. This gives the protein CASSRRDRGPAFF.

DNA of the CDR3: TGCGCCAGCAGCGTAATACAGGGAGTCGGTGGCTACACCTTC. Translation gives CASSVIQGVGGYTF. The chain joins TRBV5-1 to TRBJ1-2; tentative D call: TRBD1 (6 bases). The CDR3 sequence is 14 residues long. V lost 4 bases and J lost 7, with 17 bases in between. Looked up from germline, CDR1 is SGHRS and CDR2 is YFSETQ.

The rearrangement links TRBV6-5 to TRBJ1-5, with no clear D. The germline CDR1 and CDR2 sequences are MNHEY and SVGAGI. The V and J ends lost 7 bases and 2 bases respectively, with 9 bases between them. The CDR3 extends over 13 amino acids. CDR3 nucleotides: TGTGCCAGCAAGCGGGATGGCAATCAGCCCCAGCATTTT. The encoded protein is CASKRDGNQPQHF.

The chain employs TRBV7-3 and TRBJ2-3, with 9 bases matching TRBD2. CDR1 and CDR2 (germline): SGHTA, FQGTGA. The CDR3 extends over 19 amino acids. After removal of 5 bases from V and 4 bases from J, the junction contained 19 bases not matched to a gene. The DNA of the CDR3 is TGTGCCAGCAGCCTCCTCCCCCCCACACGACTAGCGGTGCCAGATACGCAGTATTTT. Translated, it gives CASSLLPPTRLAVPDTQYF.

This clone appeared a few times. The chain joins TRBV7-7 to TRBJ1-3; TRBD1 might be the D (5 bases). Trimming took off 5 bases at V and 4 bases at J, with 15 bases between the two ends. This CDR3 has 15 residues. Germline V lookup: CDR1 SSHAT, CDR2 FNYEAQ (reference sequence). The CDR3 nucleotides are TGTGCCAGCAGCCAAAACCAGGGAATCGGAAACACCATATATTTT. Translated, it gives CASSQNQGIGNTIYF.

CDR3 DNA sequence: TGTGCCAGCAGCAGTCCTAGCGGGAGGTGCACAGATACGCAGTATTTT. Translated: CASSSPSGRCTDTQYF. The genes are TRBV21-1 and TRBJ2-3; TRBD2 was called by the table and not checked on the DNA. TRBV21-1 is classified as a pseudogene. This CDR3 is built from 16 residues.

This sequence joins TRBV7-2 and TRBJ2-7, with 9 nucleotides matching TRBD2. The junction had 9 bases not matched to a gene; V was cut back by 5 bases and J by 4 bases. The CDR3 length is 15 residues. In germline, CDR1 is SGHTA, CDR2 FQGNSA. DNA for the CDR3: TGTGCCAGCAGCCCCGGAGCGGGGGGCGGGTACGAGCAGTACTTC. As protein: CASSPGAGGGYEQYF. Filled out from reference TRBV7-2 and TRBJ2-7, the complete variable domain reads GAGVSQSPSNKVTEKGKDVELRCDPISGHTALYWYRQSLGQGLEFLIYFQGNSAPDKSGLPSDRFSAERTGGSVSTLTIQRTQQEDSAVYLCASSPGAGGGYEQYFGPGTRLTVT.

The chain couples TRBV10-3 to TRBJ2-2; 8 nucleotides align to TRBD1. The germline V gene has CDR1 ENHRY and CDR2 SYGVKD. V shed 4 bases and J 6 bases; nucleotides not matched to a gene: 7. The CDR3 length is 15 residues. The CDR3 DNA reads as TGTGCCATCAGTGGACAGGGGTGGCGGGCCGGGGAGCTGTTTTTT. It specifies CAISGQGWRAGELFF.

V usage is TRBV27 and J usage is TRBJ1-4; the match to TRBD1 covers 10 bases. The ends lost 5 bases at V and 8 bases at J; junction bases unmatched: 8. Germline V lookup: CDR1 MNHEY, CDR2 SMNVEV (reference sequence). CDR3 length: 15 residues. CDR3 in DNA: TGTGCCAGCAGTAAATCCGGGACAGGGGCCGAAAAACTGTTTTTT. It yields the protein CASSKSGTGAEKLFF.

The rearrangement links TRBV5-4 to TRBJ2-7; the D gene is possibly TRBD2 (5 bases). The V gene's germline CDR1 is SGHNT and CDR2 YYREEE (reference sequence). This CDR3 has 13 residues. The V end was cut by 3 bases, the J end by 5 bases, with 12 bases between. The CDR3 coding sequence is TGTGCCAGCAGCTCGGGGTTAAAGGACGAGCAGTACTTC. As protein: CASSSGLKDEQYF.

This chain joins TRBV23-1 and TRBJ1-1; the D is unclear. TRBV23-1 is labeled an ORF, and its function is uncertain. The germline V and J ends were trimmed by 1 base and 3 bases, with 3 bases remaining between them. This CDR3 comprises 12 residues. CDR3 in DNA: TGCGCCAGCAGTCAATTGCACACTGAAGCTTTCTTT. Protein sequence: CASSQLHTEAFF.

The chain joins TRBV18 to TRBJ1-2; 9 bases match TRBD1. CDR1 is KGHSH, CDR2 LQKENI, per germline. This CDR3 is built from 15 residues. Trimming took 5 bases from V and 8 from J; bases not matched to a gene: 12. The CDR3 sequence is CASSSTRTGERGYTF. In DNA form, the CDR3 reads TGTGCCAGCTCATCTACTCGGACAGGGGAAAGAGGCTACACCTTC. The whole variable domain, filled in from reference TRBV18 and TRBJ1-2, reads NAGVMQNPRHLVRRRGQEARLRCSPMKGHSHVYWYRQLPEEGLKFMVYLQKENIIDESGMPKERFSAEFPKEGPSILRIQQVVRGDSAAYFCASSSTRTGERGYTFGSGTRLTVV.

This sequence joins TRBV18 and TRBJ1-2; TRBD1 aligns across 9 bases. Germline CDR1 is KGHSH and CDR2 is LQKENI. The CDR3 length is 13 residues. Trimming at V came to 4 bases and at J to 14 bases, leaving 11 bases not matched to a gene. The CDR3, as DNA: TGTGCCAGCTCACTGACAGGGGGGGATCTCGAGACCTTC. It is translated as CASSLTGGDLETF.

The chain uses TRBV6-6 and TRBJ2-7, with a tentative D call TRBD2 (6 bases). The germline V gene encodes CDR1 MNHNY and CDR2 SVGAGI (reference sequence). This CDR3 region has 14 residues. V was clipped by 5 bases and J by 5 bases, with 16 bases between them. The DNA for the CDR3 is TGTGCCAGCAGTGCGACAAGGAGGGGCAACGAGCAGTACTTC. The encoded protein is CASSATRRGNEQYF.

J is TRBJ2-2 and V is TRBV2, with 10 bases lining up with TRBD2. The CDR3 covers 18 residues. The V gene end was trimmed by 4 bases and the J gene end by 0 bases; junction bases not matched to a gene: 8. CDR1 SNHLY and CDR2 FYNNEI come from the germline V gene. The CDR3 region is CASSAPSGGEANTGELFF. Here the CDR3 DNA reads TGTGCCAGCAGTGCACCTAGCGGGGGAGAAGCGAACACCGGGGAGCTGTTTTTT.

The genes are TRBV4-1 and TRBJ2-1; 9 nucleotides line up with TRBD2. Germline CDR1 MGHRA, CDR2 YSYEKL. The CDR3 is 16 residues long. Trimming cost V 1 base and J 7 bases; bases outside gene matches: 8. The CDR3 DNA reads as TGCGCCAGCAGCCAAGGGGGCGGGAGGGCCATGAATGAGCAGTTCTTC. It specifies CASSQGGGRAMNEQFF.

The chain is built from TRBV9 and TRBJ2-1, with unresolved D. CDR1 is SGDLS, CDR2 YYNGEE, per germline. Trimming shortened V by 5 bases and J by 2 bases, and 8 bases separated the two germline ends. The CDR3 consists of 13 residues. This CDR3 is CASSDTAYNEQFF. In DNA form, the CDR3 reads TGTGCCAGCAGTGACACAGCCTACAATGAGCAGTTCTTC.

This clone was seen once. The rearrangement joins TRBV7-2 to TRBJ2-2; 12 positions agree with TRBD2. The CDR3 has 16 amino acids. Germline V lookup: CDR1 SGHTA, CDR2 FQGNSA. Losses at the gene ends were 1 base for V and 5 bases for J; bases not matched to a gene: 2. CDR3 sequence: CASSLVGTSGTGELFF. CDR3 in DNA: TGTGCCAGCAGCTTAGTTGGGACTAGCGGGACCGGGGAGCTGTTTTTT.

The chain is built from TRBV6-2 or TRBV6-3 and TRBJ2-7, with D unresolved. The V end lost 4 bases, the J end lost 5 bases, and 12 bases lay between the germline ends. Looked up from germline, CDR1 is MNHEY and CDR2 is SVGEGT. This CDR3 contains 13 residues. CDR3 amino acids: CASSWAQTDEQYF. The DNA of the CDR3 is TGTGCCAGCAGTTGGGCCCAGACCGACGAGCAGTACTTC.

V usage is TRBV15 and J usage is TRBJ2-7; 8 bases fit TRBD2. After removal of 2 bases from V and 0 bases from J, the junction contained 6 bases not matched to a gene. Germline V gene sequence: CDR1 LNHNV, CDR2 YYDKDF (reference sequence). The CDR3 has 16 residues. DNA of the CDR3: TGTGCCACCAGCAGAACGAGCGGGGGACCCTCCTACGAGCAGTACTTC. Residues: CATSRTSGGPSYEQYF.

This chain links TRBV5-1 with TRBJ2-6; perhaps TRBD1 as D (5 bases). The CDR3 consists of 17 residues. V lost 5 bases, J lost 0 bases, and 15 bases lay in between. Germline CDR1 is SGHRS and CDR2 is YFSETQ. Here the CDR3 reads CASSLSTGDSGANVLTF. The CDR3 DNA sequence: TGCGCCAGCAGTTTATCAACAGGAGACTCTGGGGCCAACGTCCTGACTTTC.

Details on this clone: This sample also contains other DNA sequences that code for the same CDR3. The CDR3, as DNA: TGTGCCAGCAGTGGGAGGACAGGGGGCACAGATACGCAGTATTTT. It is translated as CASSGRTGGTDTQYF. The chain couples TRBV2 to TRBJ2-3; 9 nucleotides line up with TRBD1. The CDR3 is 15 amino acids. J gave up 1 base and V 4 bases, and 3 bases lay outside the gene matches. CDR1 and CDR2 (germline): SNHLY, FYNNEI.